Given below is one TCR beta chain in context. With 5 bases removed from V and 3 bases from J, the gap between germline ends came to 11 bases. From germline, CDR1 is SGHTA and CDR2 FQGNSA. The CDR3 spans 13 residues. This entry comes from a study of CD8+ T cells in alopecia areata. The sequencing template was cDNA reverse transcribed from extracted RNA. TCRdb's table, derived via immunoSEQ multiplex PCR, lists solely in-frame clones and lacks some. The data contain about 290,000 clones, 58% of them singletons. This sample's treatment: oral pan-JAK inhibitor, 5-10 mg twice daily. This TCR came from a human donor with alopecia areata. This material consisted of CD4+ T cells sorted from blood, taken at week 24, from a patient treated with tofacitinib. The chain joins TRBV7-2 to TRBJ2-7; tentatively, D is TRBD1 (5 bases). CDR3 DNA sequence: TGTGCCAGCAGCCCTAGACAGCTCTACGAGCAGTACTTC. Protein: CASSPRQLYEQYF.